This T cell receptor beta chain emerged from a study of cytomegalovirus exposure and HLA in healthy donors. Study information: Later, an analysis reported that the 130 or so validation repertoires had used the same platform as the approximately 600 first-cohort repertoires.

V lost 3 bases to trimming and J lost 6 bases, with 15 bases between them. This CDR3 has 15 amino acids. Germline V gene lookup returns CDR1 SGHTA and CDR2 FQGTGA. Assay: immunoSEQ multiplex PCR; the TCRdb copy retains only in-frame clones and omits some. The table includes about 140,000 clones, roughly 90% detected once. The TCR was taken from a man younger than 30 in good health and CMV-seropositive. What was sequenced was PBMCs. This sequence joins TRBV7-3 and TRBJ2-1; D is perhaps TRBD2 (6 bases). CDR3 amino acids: CASSLSGGDLNEQFF. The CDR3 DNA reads TGTGCCAGCAGCTTGTCCGGGGGAGATCTCAATGAGCAGTTCTTC.